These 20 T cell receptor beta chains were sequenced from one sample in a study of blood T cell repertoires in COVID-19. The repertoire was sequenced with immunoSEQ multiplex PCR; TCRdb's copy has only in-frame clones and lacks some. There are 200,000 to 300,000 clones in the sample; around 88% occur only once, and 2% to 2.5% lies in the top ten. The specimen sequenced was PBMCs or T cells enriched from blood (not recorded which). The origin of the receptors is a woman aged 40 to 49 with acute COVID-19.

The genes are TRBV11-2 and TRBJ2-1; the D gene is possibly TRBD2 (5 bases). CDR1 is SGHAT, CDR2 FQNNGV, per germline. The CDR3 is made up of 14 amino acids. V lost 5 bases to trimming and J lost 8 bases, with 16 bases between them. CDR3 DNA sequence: TGTGCCAGCAGCCGCGGGCCCCCCGGCTATGAGCAGTTCTTC. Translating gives CASSRGPPGYEQFF.

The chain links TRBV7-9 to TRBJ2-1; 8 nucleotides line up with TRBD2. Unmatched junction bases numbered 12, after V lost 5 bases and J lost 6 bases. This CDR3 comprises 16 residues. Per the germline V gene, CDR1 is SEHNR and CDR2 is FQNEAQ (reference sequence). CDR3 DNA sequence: TGTGCCAGCAGCACTCTACTCGGGAGGGCCGGCAATGAGCAGTTCTTC. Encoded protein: CASSTLLGRAGNEQFF.

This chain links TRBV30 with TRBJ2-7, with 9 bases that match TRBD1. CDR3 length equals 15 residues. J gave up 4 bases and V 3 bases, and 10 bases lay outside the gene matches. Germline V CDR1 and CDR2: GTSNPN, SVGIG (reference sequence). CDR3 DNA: TGTGCCTGGAGCGTAGGGGGGACAGGGATGTACGAGCAGTACTTC. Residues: CAWSVGGTGMYEQYF.

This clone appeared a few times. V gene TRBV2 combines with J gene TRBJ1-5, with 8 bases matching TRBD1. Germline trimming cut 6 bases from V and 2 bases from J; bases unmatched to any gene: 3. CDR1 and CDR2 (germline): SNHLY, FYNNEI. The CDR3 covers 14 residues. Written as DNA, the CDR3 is TGTGCCAGCAGGGCGGGACAGGGCAATCAGCCCCAGCATTTT. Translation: CASRAGQGNQPQHF.

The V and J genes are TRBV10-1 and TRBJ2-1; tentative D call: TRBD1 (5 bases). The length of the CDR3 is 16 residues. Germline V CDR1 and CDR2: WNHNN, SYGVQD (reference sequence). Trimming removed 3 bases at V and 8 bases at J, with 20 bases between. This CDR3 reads CASSDASTVQSDEQFF. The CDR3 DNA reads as TGCGCCAGCAGTGACGCATCGACAGTTCAGTCGGATGAGCAGTTCTTC.

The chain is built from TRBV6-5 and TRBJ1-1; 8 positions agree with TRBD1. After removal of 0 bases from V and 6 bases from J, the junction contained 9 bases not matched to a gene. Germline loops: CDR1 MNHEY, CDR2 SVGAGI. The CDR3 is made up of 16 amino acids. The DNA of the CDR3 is TGTGCCAGCAGTTACTCGTGGACAGGGCCGAAATCTGAAGCTTTCTTT. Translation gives CASSYSWTGPKSEAFF.

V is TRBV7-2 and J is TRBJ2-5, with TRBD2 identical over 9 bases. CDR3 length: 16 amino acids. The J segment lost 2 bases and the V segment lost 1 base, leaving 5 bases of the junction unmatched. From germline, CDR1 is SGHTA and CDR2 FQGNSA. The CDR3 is CASSLGIAGEQETQYF. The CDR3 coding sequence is TGTGCCAGCAGCTTAGGAATAGCGGGGGAGCAAGAGACCCAGTACTTC.

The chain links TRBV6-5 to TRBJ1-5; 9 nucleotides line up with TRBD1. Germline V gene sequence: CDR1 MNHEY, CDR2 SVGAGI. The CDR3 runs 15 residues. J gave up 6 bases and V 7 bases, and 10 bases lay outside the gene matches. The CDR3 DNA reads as TGTGCCAGCAAGGACACAGGGGGCCGATTTCAGCCCCAGCATTTT. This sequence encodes CASKDTGGRFQPQHF.

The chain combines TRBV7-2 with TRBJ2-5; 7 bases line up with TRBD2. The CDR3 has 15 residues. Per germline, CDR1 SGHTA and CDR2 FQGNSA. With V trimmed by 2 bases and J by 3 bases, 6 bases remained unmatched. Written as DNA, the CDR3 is TGTGCCAGCAGCTTATGGGGGGGTACGGAAGAGACCCAGTACTTC. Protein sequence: CASSLWGGTEETQYF.

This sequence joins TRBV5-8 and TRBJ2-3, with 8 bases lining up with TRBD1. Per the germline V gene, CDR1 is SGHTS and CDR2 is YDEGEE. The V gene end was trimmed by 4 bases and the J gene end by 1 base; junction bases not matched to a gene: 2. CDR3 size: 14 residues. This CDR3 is CASSTDRGTDTQYF. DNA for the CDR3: TGTGCCAGCAGCACGGACAGGGGCACAGATACGCAGTATTTT.

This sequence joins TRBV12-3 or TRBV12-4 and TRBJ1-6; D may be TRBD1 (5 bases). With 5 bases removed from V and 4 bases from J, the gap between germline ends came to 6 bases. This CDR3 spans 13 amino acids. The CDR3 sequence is CASSQGYNSPLHF. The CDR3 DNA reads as TGTGCCAGCAGTCAGGGATATAATTCACCCCTCCACTTT.

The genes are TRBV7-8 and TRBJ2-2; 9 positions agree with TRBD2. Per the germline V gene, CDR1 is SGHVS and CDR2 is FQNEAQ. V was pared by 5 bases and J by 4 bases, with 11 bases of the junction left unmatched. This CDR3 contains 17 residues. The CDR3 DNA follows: TGTGCCAGCAGCCCATACGGGAGTAGCGGGGGCACCGGGGAGCTGTTTTTT. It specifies CASSPYGSSGGTGELFF.

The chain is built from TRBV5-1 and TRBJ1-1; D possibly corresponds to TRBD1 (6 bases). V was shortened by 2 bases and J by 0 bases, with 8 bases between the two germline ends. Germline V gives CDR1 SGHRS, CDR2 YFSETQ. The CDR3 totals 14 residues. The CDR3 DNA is TGCGCCAGCAGCTTAGGGGGTATGAACACTGAAGCTTTCTTT. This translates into CASSLGGMNTEAFF.

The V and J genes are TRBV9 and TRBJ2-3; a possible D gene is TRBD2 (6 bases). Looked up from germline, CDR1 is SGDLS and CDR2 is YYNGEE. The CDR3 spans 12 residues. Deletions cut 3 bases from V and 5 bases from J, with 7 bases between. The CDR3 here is CASSDGRDTQYF. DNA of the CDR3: TGTGCCAGCAGCGACGGGAGAGATACGCAGTATTTT. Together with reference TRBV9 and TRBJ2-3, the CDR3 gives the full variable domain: DSGVTQTPKHLITATGQRVTLRCSPRSGDLSVYWYQQSLDQGLQFLIQYYNGEERAKGNILERFSAQQFPDLHSELNLSSLELGDSALYFCASSDGRDTQYFGPGTRLTVL.

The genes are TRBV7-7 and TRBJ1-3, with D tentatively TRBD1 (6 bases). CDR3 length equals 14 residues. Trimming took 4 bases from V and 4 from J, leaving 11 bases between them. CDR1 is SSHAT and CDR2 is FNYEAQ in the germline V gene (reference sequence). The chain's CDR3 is CASSSDSAGNTIYF. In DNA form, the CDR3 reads TGTGCCAGCAGCTCGGACAGCGCCGGAAACACCATATATTTT.

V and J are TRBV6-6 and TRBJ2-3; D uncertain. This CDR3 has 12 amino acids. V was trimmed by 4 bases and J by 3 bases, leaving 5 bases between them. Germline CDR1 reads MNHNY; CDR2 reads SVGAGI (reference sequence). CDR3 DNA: TGTGCCAGCAGTTCCCTGACAGATACGCAGTATTTT. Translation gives CASSSLTDTQYF.

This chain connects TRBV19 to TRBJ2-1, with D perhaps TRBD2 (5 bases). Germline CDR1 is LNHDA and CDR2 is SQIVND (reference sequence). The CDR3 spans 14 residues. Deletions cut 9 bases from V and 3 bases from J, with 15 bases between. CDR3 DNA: TGTGCCAGCCAGGAGGCCCCAAGCTACAATGAGCAGTTCTTC. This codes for CASQEAPSYNEQFF.

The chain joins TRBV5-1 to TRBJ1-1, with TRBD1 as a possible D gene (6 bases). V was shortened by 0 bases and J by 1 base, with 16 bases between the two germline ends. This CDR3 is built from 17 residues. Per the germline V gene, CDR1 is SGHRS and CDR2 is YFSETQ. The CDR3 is CASSLAATGLGNTEAFF. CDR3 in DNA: TGCGCCAGCAGCTTGGCCGCTACAGGGTTGGGGAACACTGAAGCTTTCTTT. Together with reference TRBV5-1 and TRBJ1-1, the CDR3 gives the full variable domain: KAGVTQTPRYLIKTRGQQVTLSCSPISGHRSVSWYQQTPGQGLQFLFEYFSETQRNKGNFPGRFSGRQFSNSRSEMNVSTLELGDSALYLCASSLAATGLGNTEAFFGQGTRLTVV.

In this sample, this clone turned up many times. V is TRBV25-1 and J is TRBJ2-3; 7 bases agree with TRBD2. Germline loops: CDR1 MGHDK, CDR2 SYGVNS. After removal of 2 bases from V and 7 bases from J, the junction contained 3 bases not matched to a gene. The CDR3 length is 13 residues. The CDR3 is CASSEAGTNTQYF. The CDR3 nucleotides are TGTGCCAGCAGTGAAGCCGGGACTAATACGCAGTATTTT. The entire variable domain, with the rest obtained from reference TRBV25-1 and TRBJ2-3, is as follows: EADIYQTPRYLVIGTGKKITLECSQTMGHDKMYWYQQDPGMELHLIHYSYGVNSTEKGDLSSESTVSRIRTEHFPLTLESARPSHTSQYLCASSEAGTNTQYFGPGTRLTVL.

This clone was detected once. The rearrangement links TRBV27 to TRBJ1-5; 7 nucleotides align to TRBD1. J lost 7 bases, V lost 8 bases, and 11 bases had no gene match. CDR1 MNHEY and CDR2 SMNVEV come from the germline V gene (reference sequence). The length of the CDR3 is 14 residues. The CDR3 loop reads CASGITGDPQPQHF. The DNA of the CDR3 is TGTGCCAGCGGTATAACAGGGGACCCCCAGCCCCAGCATTTT.